The rows below give T cell receptor beta chains drawn from one sample of a study of blood T cell repertoires in COVID-19. Here immunoSEQ multiplex PCR was the method, and the copy in TCRdb shows in-frame clones only, minus some. The data hold approximately 59,000 clones, with approximately 83% observed a single time. The sample comprised peripheral blood. The receptors originated from a woman of 80 years or more with acute or convalescent COVID-19. Both conserved end residues are part of each CDR3. The D gene is left open where the match is weak. Expanded clones are given a class, and other clones once, few, many or no size at all.

v_call	j_call	cdr3_length	d_call	clone_size	cdr3_nt	cdr3_aa
TRBV15	TRBJ2-3	17	TRBD1	-	TGTGCCACCAGCAGAGAATTTCAGGACAGGGGACTTCTGGCGCAGTATTTT	CATSREFQDRGLLAQYF
TRBV18	TRBJ2-7	18	-	-	TGTGCCAGCTCACCACCTCAGGGTCTGAGATTCCCATCCTACGAGCAGTACTTC	CASSPPQGLRFPSYEQYF
TRBV19	TRBJ2-1	14	TRBD2	-	TGTGCCACCAGGCAAGCGGGGACCTACAATGAGCAGTTCTTC	CATRQAGTYNEQFF
TRBV7-9	TRBJ1-3	16	-	-	TGTGCCAGCAGCTCTTTGACAGGTCTCTCTGGAAACACCATATATTTT	CASSSLTGLSGNTIYF
TRBV7-2	TRBJ1-1	15	-	-	TGTGCCAGCAGCCCCCGGAGGGGCCCGAACACTGAAGCTTTCTTT	CASSPRRGPNTEAFF
TRBV20-1	TRBJ1-6	16	TRBD1	-	TGCAGTGCTAGTCCTCAGGACAGGGGGCGAGAATCACCCCTCCACTTT	CSASPQDRGRESPLHF
TRBV5-4	TRBJ2-3	16	TRBD2	-	TGTGCCAGCAGCAAGGGGAATAGCGGGGGGGCAGATACGCAGTATTTT	CASSKGNSGGADTQYF
TRBV20-1	TRBJ2-7	11	-	once	TGCAGTGCTAGAGAGGGGCTCGAGCAGTACTTC	CSAREGLEQYF
TRBV2	TRBJ2-7	14	TRBD1	-	TGTGCCGTCAGAGCGGGACAGGGGACCTACGAGCAGTACTTC	CAVRAGQGTYEQYF
TRBV3-1/TRBV3-2	TRBJ2-7	16	TRBD1	-	TGTGCCAGCAGCCAGTTCCCGGGACAGGGGCTGTACGAGCAGTACTTC	CASSQFPGQGLYEQYF
TRBV5-1	TRBJ2-3	15	TRBD2	-	TGCGCCAGCAGCTTTTATAGCGGGGGCACAGATACGCAGTATTTT	CASSFYSGGTDTQYF
TRBV7-9	TRBJ2-3	16	TRBD2	-	TGTGCCAGCAGCTTGGGGAGCGGGGAGAGCACAGATACGCAGTATTTT	CASSLGSGESTDTQYF
TRBV6-6	TRBJ1-5	13	-	-	TGTGCCAGCAGCGGACAGCGCAATCAGCCCCAGCATTTT	CASSGQRNQPQHF
TRBV5-1	TRBJ1-1	15	-	-	TGCGCCAGCAGCTTGGATGGACAGACTAACACTGAAGCTTTCTTT	CASSLDGQTNTEAFF
TRBV10-1	TRBJ1-5	13	TRBD1	-	TGCGCCCGCGGGACAGGCGCTAATCAGCCCCAGCATTTT	CARGTGANQPQHF
TRBV28	TRBJ2-7	13	-	-	TGTGCCAGCAGGCTACCCGGGTCCTACGAGCAGTACTTC	CASRLPGSYEQYF
TRBV6-2/TRBV6-3	TRBJ1-1	17	-	-	TGTGCCAGCAGTTACCACCCTCTCCCGACAGGGAACACTGAAGCTTTCTTT	CASSYHPLPTGNTEAFF